Presented here are 10 T cell receptor beta chains from one specimen sequenced in a study of identical twins. MiXCR was run by TCRdb on the 5' RACE reads, yielding one entry per CDR3 protein. The data hold hundreds of thousands of distinct CDR3 sequences, with approximately 13% observed a single time. The same specimen was also included in a second study, on yellow fever vaccine responses in identical twins.

The sample taken for sequencing was PBMCs. These receptor sequences come from a woman aged 18-35 years in good health.

This clonotype was counted many times. The chain links TRBV4-2 to TRBJ1-2; possible D gene TRBD1, 5 bases. The length of the CDR3 is 14 residues. V lost 0 bases and J 4 bases, leaving 9 bases between the germline ends. Germline values: CDR1 LGHNA, CDR2 YNFKEQ. The CDR3 bases are TGTGCCAGCAGCCAAGAGGCCAGGGCCTATGGCTACACCTTC. Its translation: CASSQEARAYGYTF.

This clonotype occurred a few times. A read error may produce the germline difference seen at one junction end. This rearrangement joins TRBV3-1 to TRBJ1-3; 7 bases fit TRBD1. CDR1 is LGHDT, CDR2 YNNKEL, per germline (reference sequence). The CDR3 totals 15 residues. The CDR3 is CASSLGTASGTTIYF. As DNA, the CDR3 is TGTGCCAGCAGCCTCGGGACAGCCTCTGGAACCACCATATATTTT. Full variable domain (remainder filled in from reference TRBV3-1 and TRBJ1-3): DTAVSQTPKYLVTQMGNDKSIKCEQNLGHDTMYWYKQDSKKFLKIMFSYNNKELIINETVPNRFSPKSPDKAHLNLHINSLELGDSAVYFCASSLGTASGTTIYFGEGSWLTVV.

In its sample, this clonotype was seen many times. The rearrangement uses TRBV7-9 and TRBJ2-2, with 7 nucleotides matching TRBD1. Trimming removed 4 bases from V and 1 base from J; junction bases left unmatched: 3. Germline assignment: CDR1 SEHNR and CDR2 FQNEAQ (reference sequence). The CDR3 covers 15 residues. In DNA form, the CDR3 reads TGTGCCAGCAGCTCCGGGACAGAGAACACCGGGGAGCTGTTTTTT. Its translation: CASSSGTENTGELFF.

This clonotype has only a few counts. The V and J genes are TRBV6-5 and TRBJ2-5; D may match TRBD1 or TRBD2 (5 bases each). CDR1 and CDR2 from the germline V gene are MNHEY and SVGAGI. V gave up 0 bases and J gave up 4 bases, with 9 bases separating them. The CDR3 runs 14 residues. This CDR3 is CASSYSVGVETQYF. Here the CDR3 DNA reads TGTGCCAGCAGTTACTCGGTGGGGGTAGAGACCCAGTACTTC.

This clonotype was seen only a few times. The chain is built from TRBV3-1 and TRBJ2-1; 11 bases are shared with TRBD2. The V gene end was trimmed by 7 bases and the J gene end by 9 bases; junction bases not matched to a gene: 5. Germline V gene sequence: CDR1 LGHDT, CDR2 YNNKEL (reference sequence). This CDR3 spans 13 amino acids. For the CDR3, the DNA is TGTGCCAGCAAACCTCTAGCGGGGGGTGAGCAGTTCTTC. Residues: CASKPLAGGEQFF.

This clonotype came up many times. The rearrangement uses TRBV21-1 and TRBJ2-7. TRBV21-1 is reported as a pseudogene. CDR3 size: 15 residues. The DNA for the CDR3 is TGTGCCAGCAGCTCCCAGGCAGATCGCCCCTACGAGCAGTACTTC. Amino acid sequence: CASSSQADRPYEQYF.

The chain couples TRBV11-2 to TRBJ2-3; 11 bases match TRBD2. This CDR3 has 16 amino acids. With V trimmed by 4 bases and J by 4 bases, 7 bases remained unmatched. Germline V gives CDR1 SGHAT, CDR2 FQNNGV. The CDR3 protein is CASSWDLAGGADTQYF. As DNA, the CDR3 is TGTGCCAGCAGCTGGGACTTAGCGGGGGGGGCAGATACGCAGTATTTT.

This chain uses TRBV11-3 with TRBJ2-2; 7 nucleotides align to TRBD1. Trimming took 4 bases from V and 6 from J; bases not matched to a gene: 5. Germline V CDR1 and CDR2: SGHNT, YENEEA. This CDR3 is 14 amino acids long. CDR3 loop: CASSSIGQAGELFF. The CDR3 DNA reads as TGTGCCAGCAGCTCGATAGGACAGGCCGGGGAGCTGTTTTTT.

A few counts support this clonotype. The V call is TRBV25-1, the J call TRBJ2-3; TRBD1 might be the D (6 bases). CDR1 is MGHDK, CDR2 SYGVNS, per germline. The CDR3 extends over 15 amino acids. V lost 6 bases, J lost 4 bases, and 17 bases lay in between. The CDR3 bases are TGTGCCAGCAGCCGGGACATAGGGGTGGCAGATACGCAGTATTTT. Its protein product is CASSRDIGVADTQYF.

The chain uses TRBV7-8 and TRBJ2-1; D remains ambiguous. This CDR3 spans 15 amino acids. Germline-derived CDR1 and CDR2 are SGHVS and FQNEAQ. Trimming took 1 base from V and 0 from J, leaving 7 bases between them. CDR3 bases: TGTGCCAGCAGCTTAGTGTTTGCCTCCTACAATGAGCAGTTCTTC. Encoded protein: CASSLVFASYNEQFF.